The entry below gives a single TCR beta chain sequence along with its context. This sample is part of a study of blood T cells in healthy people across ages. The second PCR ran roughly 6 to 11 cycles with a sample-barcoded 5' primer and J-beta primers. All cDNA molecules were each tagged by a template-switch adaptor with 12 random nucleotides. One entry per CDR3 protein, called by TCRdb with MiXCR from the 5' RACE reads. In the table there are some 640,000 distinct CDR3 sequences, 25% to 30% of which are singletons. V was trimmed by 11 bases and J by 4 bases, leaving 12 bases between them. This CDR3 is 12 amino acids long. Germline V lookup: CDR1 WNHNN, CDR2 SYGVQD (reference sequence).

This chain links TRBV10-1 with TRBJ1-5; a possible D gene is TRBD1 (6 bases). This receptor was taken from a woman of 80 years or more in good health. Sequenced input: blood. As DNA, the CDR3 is TGCGCCGGAACAGGGATGAATCAGCCCCAGCATTTT. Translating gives CAGTGMNQPQHF.